The 20 T cell receptor beta chains given below trace back to one sample, sequenced in a study of cytomegalovirus exposure and HLA in healthy donors. 13 Jbeta primers and 60 Vbeta primers were used for the PCR. Produced via immunoSEQ multiplex PCR; TCRdb's table is partial and in-frame only. The table lists fewer than 250,000 clones, more than 60% of them singletons. The specimen sequenced was PBMCs. The receptors derive from a girl aged 2 to 10 in good health and CMV-seronegative.

This clone appeared once. The gene calls are TRBV5-4 and TRBJ1-1, with D possibly being TRBD1 (6 bases). The CDR3 runs to 13 residues. Germline values: CDR1 SGHNT, CDR2 YYREEE (reference sequence). Deletions cut 4 bases from V and 3 bases from J, with 10 bases between. In DNA form, the CDR3 reads TGTGCCAGCAGCCTTAACAGGGACACTGAAGCTTTCTTT. Its protein is CASSLNRDTEAFF.

This clone was observed a few times. The chain links TRBV27 to TRBJ1-5; D may be TRBD1 (5 bases). The CDR3 is 13 amino acids. V dropped 6 bases and J dropped 8 bases, with 14 bases sitting between them. Per germline, CDR1 MNHEY and CDR2 SMNVEV (reference sequence). CDR3 region: CASSSDSGEPQHF. The CDR3 DNA reads TGTGCCAGCAGCTCAGACAGTGGTGAGCCCCAGCATTTT.

V is TRBV18 and J is TRBJ2-7; TRBD1 matches at 8 bases. The germline gives CDR1 KGHSH, CDR2 LQKENI. CDR3 length: 15 residues. J lost 4 bases, V lost 3 bases, and 8 bases had no gene match. CDR3 protein: CASSPDDRGNYEQYF. CDR3 nucleotide sequence: TGTGCCAGCTCACCGGATGACAGGGGAAATTACGAGCAGTACTTC.

The chain uses TRBV4-1 and TRBJ1-1, with a weak D call TRBD1 (6 bases). The CDR3 length is 12 residues. Germline V gene lookup returns CDR1 MGHRA and CDR2 YSYEKL. V was cut by 2 bases and J by 7 bases, with 8 bases left in between. CDR3 bases: TGCGCCAGCAGCCAATTGGACAGTGAAGCTTTCTTT. This translates into CASSQLDSEAFF.

The gene calls are TRBV4-2 and TRBJ2-1; no clear D gene. From germline, CDR1 is LGHNA and CDR2 YNFKEQ. Trimming left V 0 bases short and J 14 bases short, with 14 bases between. The CDR3 is 13 amino acids. Here the CDR3 DNA reads TGTGCCAGCAGCCAAGATAGAACGGCTAGGAAGTTCTTC. Residues: CASSQDRTARKFF.

J is TRBJ1-2 and V is TRBV6-1, with TRBD1 as a possible D gene (6 bases). CDR1 MNHNS and CDR2 SASEGT come from the germline V gene. This CDR3 comprises 15 residues. V lost 6 bases, J lost 4 bases, and 18 bases lay in between. The CDR3, as DNA: TGTGCCAGCAGCGGGGACACAACTGAACGCTATGGCTACACCTTC. Translation gives CASSGDTTERYGYTF.

J is TRBJ2-7 and V is TRBV5-6; D is uncertain. Germline V gene lookup returns CDR1 SGHDT and CDR2 YYEEEE. With 0 bases removed from V and 3 bases from J, the gap between germline ends came to 7 bases. The CDR3 loop spans 13 amino acids. The CDR3: CASSLDGDYEQYF. The CDR3 DNA reads TGTGCCAGCAGCTTGGATGGAGACTACGAGCAGTACTTC.

The gene calls are TRBV25-1 and TRBJ2-3; 7 nucleotides align to TRBD2. The CDR3 runs to 15 residues. Germline CDR1 MGHDK, CDR2 SYGVNS. V lost 6 bases to trimming and J lost 5 bases; unmatched junction nucleotides: 11. CDR3 in amino acids: CASSPTSAWGDTQYF. DNA of the CDR3: TGTGCCAGCAGCCCCACTAGCGCTTGGGGAGATACGCAGTATTTT. The entire variable domain, with the rest obtained from reference TRBV25-1 and TRBJ2-3, is as follows: EADIYQTPRYLVIGTGKKITLECSQTMGHDKMYWYQQDPGMELHLIHYSYGVNSTEKGDLSSESTVSRIRTEHFPLTLESARPSHTSQYLCASSPTSAWGDTQYFGPGTRLTVL.

The genes are TRBV6-1 and TRBJ2-5; 10 bases line up with TRBD2. V was pared by 7 bases and J by 4 bases, with 3 bases of the junction left unmatched. The CDR3 is made up of 13 amino acids. Germline CDR1 reads MNHNS; CDR2 reads SASEGT. In DNA, the CDR3 is TGTGCCAGCATTAAGCGGGGGGGAGAGACCCAGTACTTC. It is translated as CASIKRGGETQYF.

The chain carries TRBV6-5 and TRBJ1-2; D call uncertain. The V gene's germline CDR1 is MNHEY and CDR2 SVGAGI. The CDR3 is 13 residues long. The V and J ends lost 0 bases and 7 bases respectively, with 9 bases between them. The CDR3 nucleotides are TGTGCCAGCAGTTACTCCGCTAGATCTGGCTACACCTTC. Residues: CASSYSARSGYTF.

The chain links TRBV11-1 to TRBJ2-3, with TRBD2 matching 10 bases. The CDR3 has 16 amino acids. V trimming: 5 bases; J trimming: 3 bases; junction bases outside the gene matches: 8. Looked up from germline, CDR1 is SGHAT and CDR2 is FQDESV (reference sequence). The CDR3 sequence is CASSAYSGGQTDTQYF. The DNA of the CDR3 is TGTGCCAGCAGCGCCTATAGCGGGGGGCAAACAGATACGCAGTATTTT.

The V call is TRBV27, the J call TRBJ1-1, with TRBD1 matching over 8 bases. Trimming removed 6 bases from V and 0 bases from J; junction bases left unmatched: 21. CDR1 and CDR2 from the germline V gene are MNHEY and SMNVEV (reference sequence). CDR3 length: 20 residues. CDR3 DNA: TGTGCCAGCAGATCCGATAGTCCAACAGGGGGAGGGGGCATGAACACTGAAGCTTTCTTT. Translation: CASRSDSPTGGGGMNTEAFF.

The rearrangement uses TRBV5-1 and TRBJ1-3, with D perhaps matching TRBD1 (5 bases). This CDR3 is 15 amino acids long. The V gene lost 5 bases and the J gene lost 4 bases, with 16 bases spanning the gap. CDR1 SGHRS and CDR2 YFSETQ come from the germline V gene. CDR3 sequence: CASSLRTGFGNTIYF. The DNA of the CDR3 is TGCGCCAGCAGTTTACGTACAGGATTCGGAAACACCATATATTTT. The full variable domain, its missing parts supplied by reference TRBV5-1 and TRBJ1-3, is KAGVTQTPRYLIKTRGQQVTLSCSPISGHRSVSWYQQTPGQGLQFLFEYFSETQRNKGNFPGRFSGRQFSNSRSEMNVSTLELGDSALYLCASSLRTGFGNTIYFGEGSWLTVV.

The sample holds a few counts of this clone. The gene calls are TRBV2 and TRBJ1-2; 7 nucleotides align to TRBD1. V was clipped by 5 bases and J by 7 bases; unmatched bases: 13. The CDR3 spans 15 residues. Germline loops: CDR1 SNHLY, CDR2 FYNNEI. The CDR3 nucleotides read TGTGCCAGCAGTTGGGGACAGACCAAACCGGGTGGCTACACCTTC. Translation: CASSWGQTKPGGYTF.

The chain employs TRBV10-1 and TRBJ2-3, with TRBD2 matching 10 bases. The CDR3 totals 15 residues. After removal of 1 base from V and 5 bases from J, the junction contained 3 bases not matched to a gene. Germline values: CDR1 WNHNN, CDR2 SYGVQD (reference sequence). The CDR3 coding sequence is TGCGCCAGCAGTGAGTTAGCGGGGGGTCTAGATACGCAGTATTTT. This encodes CASSELAGGLDTQYF.

The V and J genes are TRBV27 and TRBJ1-1, with 9 positions matching TRBD1. Germline V gene data show CDR1 as MNHEY and CDR2 as SMNVEV (reference sequence). With 5 bases clipped from V and 2 bases from J, the junction kept 15 bases outside the gene matches. The CDR3 loop spans 18 amino acids. The CDR3 nucleotides read TGTGCCAGCAGTCCCGGGACAGGGTATCGTTTTTTTAACACTGAAGCTTTCTTT. Residues: CASSPGTGYRFFNTEAFF.

Of note for this clone: This sample includes further DNA sequences coding for the same CDR3. This sequence joins TRBV29-1 and TRBJ2-2; D gene ambiguous. The CDR3 sequence is 10 residues long. Deletions cut 5 bases from V and 5 bases from J, with 3 bases between. Germline CDR1 and CDR2: SQVTM and ANQGSEA. CDR3 DNA sequence: TGCAGCGTTCTGACCGGGGAGCTGTTTTTT. This gives the protein CSVLTGELFF.

J is TRBJ2-1 and V is TRBV2, with 9 bases fitting TRBD1. Trimming at V came to 4 bases and at J to 7 bases, leaving 11 bases not matched to a gene. Germline values: CDR1 SNHLY, CDR2 FYNNEI. CDR3 length: 16 residues. DNA of the CDR3: TGTGCCAGCAGTGTAAACAGGGGGCGGGTCTTGAATGAGCAGTTCTTC. Translated: CASSVNRGRVLNEQFF.

The chain joins TRBV10-1 to TRBJ2-7; 7 bases map to TRBD2. V gave up 8 bases and J gave up 5 bases; unmatched junction bases: 9. Germline V gene data show CDR1 as WNHNN and CDR2 as SYGVQD (reference sequence). This CDR3 region has 13 residues. CDR3 protein: CASGGGTNDEQYF. In nucleotides, the CDR3 is TGCGCCAGCGGGGGGGGGACTAACGACGAGCAGTACTTC.

The DNA of the CDR3 is TGCGCCACCGGGACAGCAAACACCGGGGAGCTGTTTTTT. Amino acid sequence: CATGTANTGELFF. The chain uses TRBV10-1 and TRBJ2-2; 7 bases line up with TRBD1. The CDR3 is made up of 13 amino acids. Germline V gene lookup returns CDR1 WNHNN and CDR2 SYGVQD (reference sequence). Germline trimming cut 10 bases from V and 2 bases from J; bases unmatched to any gene: 4.